The entry that follows covers one T cell receptor beta chain sequence. Its specificity is not known. Using immunoSEQ multiplex PCR, the repertoire was profiled, and TCRdb retains in-frame clones only, with some absent. The table lists thousands of clones, around 79% of them singletons. Blood sampling was done at baseline, cycle 4 day 1, and cycle 7 day 1. The record originates from a study of OX40 agonist ivuxolimab in advanced cancers. The overall study: The mean age was approximately 56 years, ranging from roughly 23 to 90, with around four fifths of participants male.

This CDR3 spans 18 amino acids. Germline-derived CDR1 and CDR2 are SGHDT and YYEEEE. With V trimmed by 0 bases and J by 2 bases, 12 bases remained unmatched. Findings and limits, study-wide: CD8+ T cells showed, on average, more clonal expansion than CD4+ cells. Doses of 0.1 to 3.0 mg/kg were accompanied by clonal expansion of CD4+ and CD8+ blood T cells by week 6.

The chain has TRBV5-6 and TRBJ2-3, with TRBD2 identical over 7 bases. The source is an adult with an advanced solid tumor such as melanoma, head and neck, liver or kidney cancer. Material: CD4+ or CD8+ T cells sorted from blood, obtained in a trial of the OX40 agonist ivuxolimab. In DNA, the CDR3 is TGTGCCAGCAGCTTGGCCTCTGCGGGAGAAGCCCCCACAGATACGCAGTATTTT. Its translation is CASSLASAGEAPTDTQYF.